This T cell receptor beta chain was obtained from a study of blood T cells in healthy people across ages (dated by TCRdb to the mid-2010s). General notes on the study: In model experiments, roughly one uniquely barcoded TCR beta cDNA molecule per two T cells was captured by template switching. The study measured age-related changes in TCR beta repertoire diversity using deep sequencing normalized with unique cDNA molecular identifiers. The study analyzed two additional independent replicas of 1 million unique cDNA reads from the same blood draw for two donors, one aged 18 to 29 and one aged 80 or older. The donors were split into four age groups: young (average around 17 years), middle-aged (around 37), aged (62) and long-lived (approximately 80). To avoid experimental bias, donors of different ages were spread randomly across the sequencing lanes. Overall study outcomes, separate from this receptor: Estimates of total diversity based on one million sequenced T cells were considered lower bounds and underestimates. Compared with the aged group, the long-lived group had more naive CD4+ T cells, fewer expanded clones and increased TCR diversity, a pattern suggesting age selection. The percentage of naive T cells measured by flow cytometry correlated strongly with observed TCR beta diversity. Observed TCR beta diversity per million T cells fell roughly linearly with age, and a significant reduction was already apparent by age around 44. Because the CMV infection status of the donors was unknown, age-related changes in expanded clonotypes may potentially have been confounded. Since profiling was done on bulk unsorted PBMCs, naive and antigen-experienced compartments could not be conclusively compared.

A remark on this clonotype: Its antigen is still unknown. No much larger clonotype is one base removed from it; base qualities were not supplied.

The CDR3 runs 11 amino acids, cysteine and phenylalanine included. Just CDR3 DNA is preserved here, 33 bases in frame from base 1. From a lookup of the germline V gene, CDR1 and CDR2 are KGHSH and LQKENI. A distance of 9 bases separates the germline ends of V and J, which lose 2 bases and 13 bases respectively. Library preparation used 5' RACE. The reads were generated on an Illumina HiSeq 2500. A second PCR of roughly 6 to 11 cycles was performed with a sample-barcoded 5' primer and a J-beta primer mix. A unique molecular identifier was introduced onto each TCR beta cDNA molecule by a template-switch 5' adaptor carrying 12 random nucleotides. Each sample yielded at least 2.5 million CDR3-containing paired-end reads. First-strand cDNA was synthesized from all RNA with the Mint cDNA synthesis kit, primed by a TRBC-specific oligonucleotide. All cDNA was treated with uracil-DNA glycosylase and then went through a first 18-cycle PCR with the universal primers M1SS and BC2_uni_R. For the original study's pipeline: Each sample was normalized by randomly selecting 1 million high-quality reads, each carrying a distinct molecular identifier. Reads sharing molecular identifiers were discarded rather than binned into consensus sequences. MiTCR, set to a Q25 quality threshold and the strictest error-elimination algorithm, was used for CDR3 identification, clonotype clustering and error correction. A nonparametric unseen species model with Euler transformation was used to estimate a lower bound on total TCR beta diversity. TCRdb reworked the public reads: Q25 trimming with fastp, MiXCR clone assembly, productive beta chains retained. Entries are consolidated by CDR3 protein sequence, retaining the most common genes and DNA. TCRdb's processing, not the study's, gives the V and J calls here. In all, the sample holds roughly 930,000 distinct CDR3 sequences, and roughly 50% of those were seen once. The ten largest account for 13% of the sample.

Systemically healthy Caucasian individuals from Russia, 39 in total and aged about 6 to 95 years, were included as donors. Roughly 10 milliliters of peripheral blood were drawn from each donor into EDTA-treated Vacutainer tubes. PBMCs were isolated by Ficoll-Paque density-gradient centrifugation, with at least 7 million obtained per sample. Total RNA, at least 5 micrograms per sample, was extracted from PBMCs with Trizol reagent. For every donor, flow cytometry on a PBMC aliquot measured the percentage of naive CD45RAhigh/CD27high T cells. The origin of this receptor is a man between 25 and 39 years old in good health. Sequencing input: blood. The sequence is built from TRBV18 and TRBJ2-1, with the D gene too uncertain to name. The sequenced DNA: TGTGCCAGCTCACCAAAAGAGACCCAGTTCTTC. This yields the protein CASSPKETQFF.